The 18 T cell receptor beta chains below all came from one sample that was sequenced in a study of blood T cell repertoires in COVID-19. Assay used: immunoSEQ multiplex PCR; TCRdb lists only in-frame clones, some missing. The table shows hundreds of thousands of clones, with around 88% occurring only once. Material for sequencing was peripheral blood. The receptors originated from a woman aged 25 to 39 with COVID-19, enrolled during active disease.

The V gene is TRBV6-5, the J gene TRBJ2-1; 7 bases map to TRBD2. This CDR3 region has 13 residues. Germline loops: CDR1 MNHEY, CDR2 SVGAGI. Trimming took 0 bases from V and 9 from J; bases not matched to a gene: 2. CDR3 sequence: CASSYSRGTEQFF. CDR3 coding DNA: TGTGCCAGCAGTTACTCGCGGGGGACTGAGCAGTTCTTC.

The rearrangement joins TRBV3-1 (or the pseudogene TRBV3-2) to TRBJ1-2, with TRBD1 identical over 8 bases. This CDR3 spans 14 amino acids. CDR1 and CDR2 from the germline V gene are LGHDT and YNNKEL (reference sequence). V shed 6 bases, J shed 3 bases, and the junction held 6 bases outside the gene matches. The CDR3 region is CASSHGQGYYGYTF. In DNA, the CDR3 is TGTGCCAGCAGTCACGGACAGGGATACTATGGCTACACCTTC.

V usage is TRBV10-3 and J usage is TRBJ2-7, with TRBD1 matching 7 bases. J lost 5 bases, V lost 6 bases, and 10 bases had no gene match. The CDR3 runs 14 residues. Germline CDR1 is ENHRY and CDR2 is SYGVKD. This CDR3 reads CAISPLGQAHEQYF. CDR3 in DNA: TGTGCCATCAGCCCCCTAGGACAGGCCCACGAGCAGTACTTC.

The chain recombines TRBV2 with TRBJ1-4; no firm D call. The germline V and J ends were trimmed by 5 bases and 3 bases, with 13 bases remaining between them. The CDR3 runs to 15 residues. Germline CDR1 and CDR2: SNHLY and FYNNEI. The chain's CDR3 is CASSRSSSANEKLFF. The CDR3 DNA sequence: TGTGCCAGCAGTCGCTCCTCGTCGGCTAATGAAAAACTGTTTTTT.

CDR3 loop: CASSPAGVTDTQYF. CDR3 coding DNA: TGCGCCAGCAGCCCAGCGGGAGTCACAGATACGCAGTATTTT. V is TRBV5-1 and J is TRBJ2-3; the match to TRBD2 covers 8 bases. V gave up 4 bases and J gave up 2 bases; unmatched junction bases: 3. Germline CDR1 SGHRS, CDR2 YFSETQ. CDR3 length: 14 amino acids.

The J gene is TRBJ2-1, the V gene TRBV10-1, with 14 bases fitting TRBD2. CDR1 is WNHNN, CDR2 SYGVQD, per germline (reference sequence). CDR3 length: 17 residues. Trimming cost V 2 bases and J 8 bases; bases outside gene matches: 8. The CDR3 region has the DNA TGCGCCAGCAGTGAGGGGACTAGCGGGAGTCTAGGCGATGAGCAGTTCTTC. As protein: CASSEGTSGSLGDEQFF.

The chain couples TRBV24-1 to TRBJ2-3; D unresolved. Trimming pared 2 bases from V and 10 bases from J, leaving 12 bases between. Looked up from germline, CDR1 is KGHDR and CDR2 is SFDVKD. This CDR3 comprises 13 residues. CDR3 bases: TGTGCCACCAGTGATTGGGCTACGCCCTCGCAGTATTTT. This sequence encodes CATSDWATPSQYF.

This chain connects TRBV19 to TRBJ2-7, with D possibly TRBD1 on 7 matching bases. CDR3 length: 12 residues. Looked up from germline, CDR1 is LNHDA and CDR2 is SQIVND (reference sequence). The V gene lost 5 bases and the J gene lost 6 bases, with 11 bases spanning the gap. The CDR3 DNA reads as TGTGCCAGTAGTTGGCAGGGGGGCGAGCAGTACTTC. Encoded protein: CASSWQGGEQYF. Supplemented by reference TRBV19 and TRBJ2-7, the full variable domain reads DGGITQSPKYLFRKEGQNVTLSCEQNLNHDAMYWYRQDPGQGLRLIYYSQIVNDFQKGDIAEGYSVSREKKESFPLTVTSAQKNPTAFYLCASSWQGGEQYFGPGTRLTVT.

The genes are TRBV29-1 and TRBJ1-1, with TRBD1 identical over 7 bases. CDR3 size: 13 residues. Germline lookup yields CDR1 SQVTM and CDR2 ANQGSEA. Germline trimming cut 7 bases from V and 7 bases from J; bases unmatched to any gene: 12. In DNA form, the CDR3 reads TGCAGCGGCCGACAGGGCACGGTAAATGAAGCTTTCTTT. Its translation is CSGRQGTVNEAFF.

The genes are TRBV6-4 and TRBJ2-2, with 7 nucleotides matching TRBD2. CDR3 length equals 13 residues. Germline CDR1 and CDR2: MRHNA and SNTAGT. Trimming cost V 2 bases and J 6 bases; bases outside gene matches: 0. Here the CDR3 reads CASSDAGAGELFF. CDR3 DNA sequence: TGTGCCAGCAGTGACGCGGGGGCCGGGGAGCTGTTTTTT.

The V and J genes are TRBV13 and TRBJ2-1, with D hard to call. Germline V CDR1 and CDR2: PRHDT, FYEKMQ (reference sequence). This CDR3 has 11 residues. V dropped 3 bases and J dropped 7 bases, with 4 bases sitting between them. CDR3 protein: CASSFLNEQFF. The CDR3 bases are TGTGCCAGCAGCTTTCTGAATGAGCAGTTCTTC.

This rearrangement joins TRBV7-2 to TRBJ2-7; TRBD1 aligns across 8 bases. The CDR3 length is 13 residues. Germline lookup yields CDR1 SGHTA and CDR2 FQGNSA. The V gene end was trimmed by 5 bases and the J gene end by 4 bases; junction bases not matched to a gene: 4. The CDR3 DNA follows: TGTGCCAGCAGCATAAGGACAGGGTACGAGCAGTACGTC. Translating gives CASSIRTGYEQYV.

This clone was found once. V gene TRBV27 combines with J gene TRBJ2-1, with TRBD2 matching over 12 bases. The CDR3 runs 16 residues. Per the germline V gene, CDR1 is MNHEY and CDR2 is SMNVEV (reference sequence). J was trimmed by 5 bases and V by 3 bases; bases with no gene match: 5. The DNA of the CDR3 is TGTGCCAGCAGTTTCCTAGCGGGAGGGCCAAACAATGAGCAGTTCTTC. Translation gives CASSFLAGGPNNEQFF.

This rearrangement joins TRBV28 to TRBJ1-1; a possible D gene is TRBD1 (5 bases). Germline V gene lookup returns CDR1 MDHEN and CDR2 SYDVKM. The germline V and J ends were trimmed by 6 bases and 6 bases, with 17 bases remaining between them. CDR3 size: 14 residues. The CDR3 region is CASSTNGGGPEAFF. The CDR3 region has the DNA TGTGCCAGCAGCACAAACGGCGGGGGACCTGAAGCTTTCTTT.

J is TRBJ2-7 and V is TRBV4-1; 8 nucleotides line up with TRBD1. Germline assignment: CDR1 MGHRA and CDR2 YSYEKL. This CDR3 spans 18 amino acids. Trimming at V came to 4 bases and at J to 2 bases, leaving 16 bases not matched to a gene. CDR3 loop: CASSRTRGNQGATYEQYF. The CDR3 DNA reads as TGCGCCAGCAGCCGCACCAGAGGAAATCAGGGGGCCACCTACGAGCAGTACTTC.

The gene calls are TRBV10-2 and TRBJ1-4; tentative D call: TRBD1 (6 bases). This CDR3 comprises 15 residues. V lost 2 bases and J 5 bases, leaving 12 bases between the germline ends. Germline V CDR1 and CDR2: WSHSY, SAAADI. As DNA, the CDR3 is TGCGCCAGCAGTGAGAACCTGACAGGCAATGAAAAACTGTTTTTT. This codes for CASSENLTGNEKLFF.

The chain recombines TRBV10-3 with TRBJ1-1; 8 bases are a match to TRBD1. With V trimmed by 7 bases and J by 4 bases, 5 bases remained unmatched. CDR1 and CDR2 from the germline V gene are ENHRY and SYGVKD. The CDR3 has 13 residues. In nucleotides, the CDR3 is TGTGCCATCACCGGACAGGGCACCACTGAAGCTTTCTTT. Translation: CAITGQGTTEAFF.

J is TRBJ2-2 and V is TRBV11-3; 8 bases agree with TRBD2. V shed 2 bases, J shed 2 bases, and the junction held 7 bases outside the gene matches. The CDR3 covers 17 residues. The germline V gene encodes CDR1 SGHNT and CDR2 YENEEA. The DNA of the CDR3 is TGTGCCAGCAGCTTAAGGCCGGGGGGGCTCAACACCGGGGAGCTGTTTTTT. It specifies CASSLRPGGLNTGELFF.